This T cell receptor beta chain was sequenced for a study of blood T cell repertoires in COVID-19. V was trimmed by 5 bases and J by 8 bases, leaving 15 bases between them. This CDR3 region has 13 residues. Clones were read by immunoSEQ multiplex PCR, and TCRdb kept only the in-frame ones, dropping some. The repertoire consists of roughly 230,000 clones, with 82% occurring once and the leading ten covering around 3.4%. The sample was PBMCs or T cells enriched from blood (not recorded which). The sequence was collected from an older woman who had recovered from COVID-19. This chain links TRBV12-3 or TRBV12-4 with TRBJ1-2; possibly TRBD1 for D (5 bases). CDR3 amino acids: CASSDDSQRGYTF. In nucleotides, the CDR3 is TGTGCCAGCAGTGATGACAGCCAAAGAGGCTACACCTTC.